This T cell receptor (beta chain) was sequenced in a study of T-cell memory formation after mild COVID-19. Study-wide findings and caveats: CD4+ contracting clones were mainly CM and EM; CD8+ ones, EMRA.

Per the germline V gene, CDR1 is SEHNR and CDR2 is FQNEAQ (reference sequence). V lost 2 bases and J 7 bases, leaving 8 bases between the germline ends. The CDR3 has 12 amino acids. The authors produced TCR alpha and TCR beta cDNA libraries with sample barcodes and UMIs by 5'RACE using constant-segment primers. TCRdb processed the 5' RACE reads anew with MiXCR; each CDR3 protein has one entry. The sample carries under 200,000 distinct CDR3 sequences, around 10% recorded once. A note on this clonotype: Its cognate antigen is unknown.

This receptor was obtained from a man between 18 and 35 years old who had mild COVID-19 (a few samples of this study predate the infection). Cell type and time point are not known. The sequenced material came from PBMCs or a T cell subset sorted from them (not recorded which). The chain couples TRBV7-9 to TRBJ1-2; D unresolved. The CDR3 sequence is CASSLRTAGYTF. The CDR3 region has the DNA TGTGCCAGCAGCTTAAGAACAGCTGGCTACACCTTC. The full variable domain, completed using reference TRBV7-9 and TRBJ1-2, is DTGVSQNPRHKITKRGQNVTFRCDPISEHNRLYWYRQTLGQGPEFLTYFQNEAQLEKSRLLSDRFSAERPKGSFSTLEIQRTEQGDSAMYLCASSLRTAGYTFGSGTRLTVV.